The source of this TCR beta chain is a study of shared clonotypes between healthy human individuals. Study-level results: Relative to their counterparts shared across all four donors, non-shared clonotypes exhibited diminished generation probabilities.

As concerns this clone: Its matching antigen is unknown.

Each PCR replicate from the sorted subsets contained around 0.2 ug DNA, which is 25,000 to 30,000 T cell genomes. TCRdb's copy holds only in-frame clones and misses some; the assay was immunoSEQ multiplex PCR. The table lists 650,000 to 750,000 clones, 60% to 80% of them singletons. Donors were healthy HIV-negative adults without recent acute infections or vaccinations. CD4+ cell separation produced CD45RA+ naive and CD45RA-negative memory subsets. The CDR3 is 15 residues long. V was pared by 5 bases and J by 0 bases, with 12 bases between. Per germline, CDR1 MNHNS and CDR2 SASEGT. Sequencing input: memory CD4+ T cells sorted from blood. Subset indicated: CD45RA-negative fraction. V gene TRBV6-1 combines with J gene TRBJ2-3, with D perhaps given as TRBD1 or TRBD2 (5 bases each). The TCR originated in a woman aged 30 to 39 in good health. The CDR3: CASSPPGPSTDTQYF. CDR3 in DNA: TGTGCCAGCAGTCCTCCGGGACCCAGCACAGATACGCAGTATTTT.